This TCR beta chain was documented in a study of cytomegalovirus exposure and HLA in healthy donors. General study points: Sequencing likely generated an artifact that appeared as a cluster of highly shared sequence variants. Accounts indicate the classifier identified cytomegalovirus status with strong specificity and sensitivity.

Details on this clone: Its matching antigen is unknown.

The PCR contained 60 Vbeta and 13 Jbeta primers. Sequenced by immunoSEQ multiplex PCR; TCRdb stores in-frame clones only, minus some. The table records around 100,000 clones, approximately 80% of them present only once. At collection, donors were nominally healthy, but unrecorded immune exposures were probable. This receptor was taken from a man in his thirties or forties in good health and CMV-seropositive. Sequencing was carried out using PBMCs.

The CDR3 nucleotides are TGTGCCAGCAGTTACTTTACCGGGGATACGCAGTATTTT. It encodes CASSYFTGDTQYF. The chain carries TRBV6-5 and TRBJ2-3; D ambiguous. This CDR3 region has 13 residues. Trimming left V 1 base short and J 6 bases short, with 8 bases between. The germline CDR1 and CDR2 sequences are MNHEY and SVGAGI.